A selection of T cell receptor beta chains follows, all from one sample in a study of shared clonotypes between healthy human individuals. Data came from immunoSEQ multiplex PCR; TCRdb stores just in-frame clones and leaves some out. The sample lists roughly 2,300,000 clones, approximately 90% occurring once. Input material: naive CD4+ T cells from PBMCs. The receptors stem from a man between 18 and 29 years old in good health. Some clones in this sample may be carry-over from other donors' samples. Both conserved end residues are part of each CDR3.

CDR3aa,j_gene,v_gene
CASRGRTGDNSPLHF,TRBJ1-6,TRBV28
CASSSARQGPRETQYF,TRBJ2-5,TRBV5-1
CASSLKGQVSNTGELFF,TRBJ2-2,TRBV7-3
CASSLGQGRPYNEQFF,TRBJ2-1,TRBV27
CASSLFFGGLQNIQYF,TRBJ2-4,TRBV7-9
CASSYHSRDDGYTF,TRBJ1-2,TRBV6-6
CASSLRAYGYTF,TRBJ1-2,TRBV28
CASSPGPSTGELFF,TRBJ2-2,TRBV7-8
CASRFSGRGQETQYF,TRBJ2-5,TRBV28
CASSLAEEGYTF,TRBJ1-2,TRBV5-1
CASSDRVVSNIQYF,TRBJ2-4,TRBV25-1
CAISSGEETQYF,TRBJ2-5,TRBV10-3
CASSLSNRGQETQYF,TRBJ2-5,TRBV5-1
CASSFGQGYEKLFF,TRBJ1-4,TRBV7-2
CASREGNTEAFF,TRBJ1-1,TRBV23-1
CASSVSPANTEAFF,TRBJ1-1,TRBV9
CASSRGDSYEQYF,TRBJ2-7,TRBV4-2
CASSPGQLNYGYTF,TRBJ1-2,TRBV18
CAWSHLWGKPQETQYF,TRBJ2-5,TRBV30
CASSYQTASYEQYF,TRBJ2-7,TRBV7-2
CASRTGWSGYTF,TRBJ1-2,TRBV19
CASSLRGVAGANAYEQYF,.,TRBV11-3
CASSWALPPTYNEQFF,TRBJ2-1,TRBV19
CASSQGTGRETQYF,TRBJ2-5,TRBV7-3
CASSESGLGNLNTEAFF,TRBJ1-1,TRBV25-1
CASSLVLGPSSVHEQYF,.,TRBV5-1
CASKIVAASQGDTQYF,TRBJ2-3,TRBV19
CASTSADYYNEQFF,TRBJ2-1,TRBV5-1